The present T cell receptor (beta chain) was sequenced within a study of blood T cell repertoires in COVID-19. Some clones are missing from TCRdb's copy, which holds only in-frame ones; the method was immunoSEQ multiplex PCR. The sample contains hundreds of thousands of clones, roughly nine tenths of which appear only once. Trimming pared 2 bases from V and 4 bases from J, leaving 11 bases between. Germline V gene sequence: CDR1 MNHEY, CDR2 SMNVEV (reference sequence). The CDR3 loop spans 14 amino acids. The chain recombines TRBV27 with TRBJ1-2; tentatively, D is TRBD1 (5 bases). The TCR was taken from a man between 35 and 55 years old with acute or convalescent COVID-19. Sequencing was performed on peripheral blood. The CDR3 sequence: CASSLGRGTYGYTF. CDR3 sequence (DNA): TGTGCCAGCAGTTTAGGGAGGGGAACCTATGGCTACACCTTC.